These T cell receptor beta chains were read from a single sample in a study of T cells in Graves' hyperthyroidism and ophthalmopathy. One entry per CDR3 protein, called by TCRdb with MiXCR from the multiplex PCR reads. The table includes roughly 500,000 distinct CDR3 sequences, over 35% detected once. Sequencing was performed on peripheral blood or thyroid tissue (not recorded which). These receptors originate from an adult woman with Graves' disease, either hyperthyroidism or ophthalmopathy (not recorded which). CDR3s include the opening cysteine and the closing phenylalanine or tryptophan. Fields, in order: CDR3 protein, CDR3 DNA, D gene, V gene, clone size, J gene. D genes are given only for firm matches. Clone size is given for some rows only: seen once, a few or many times, or a class if the clone is expanded.

CASSRGGDTQYF	TGTGCCAGCAGCCGCGGTGGAGATACGCAGTATTTT	NA	TRBV6-5	many	TRBJ2-3
CASSFEQGEKLFF	TGTGCCAGCAGCTTCGAACAGGGGGAAAAACTGTTTTTT	TRBD1	TRBV7-9	NA	TRBJ1-4
CASTGGVYGYTF	TGTGCCAGCACCGGTGGGGTTTATGGCTACACCTTC	NA	TRBV12-3/TRBV12-4	NA	TRBJ1-2
CASSLAPGRDNTQYF	TGTGCCAGCAGCTTAGCCCCTGGGCGGGATAATACGCAGTATTTT	NA	TRBV7-2	NA	TRBJ2-3
CAISAGDRAGGYTF	TGTGCCATCAGCGCTGGGGACAGGGCTGGCGGCTACACCTTC	TRBD1	TRBV10-3	many	TRBJ1-2
CAASGVGGTEAFF	TGTGCAGCCTCCGGGGTAGGCGGCACTGAAGCTTTCTTT	NA	TRBV15	few	TRBJ1-1
CSARPVGSVAYTF	TGCAGTGCTAGGCCGGTGGGCAGCGTCGCCTACACCTTC	NA	TRBV20-1	NA	TRBJ1-2
CSASTLAGLGKEKLFF	TGCAGTGCTAGTACACTAGCGGGATTGGGCAAGGAAAAACTGTTTTTT	NA	TRBV20-1	NA	TRBJ1-4
CASSVQGSNEQFF	TGTGCCAGCAGTGTACAGGGAAGCAATGAGCAGTTCTTC	NA	TRBV2	once	TRBJ2-1
CASSLLGQPQHF	TGTGCCAGCAGTTTATTGGGTCAGCCCCAGCATTTT	NA	TRBV28	many	TRBJ1-5
CAISTPGRGTGELFF	TGTGCCATCAGTACTCCGGGTAGGGGCACCGGGGAGCTGTTTTTT	NA	TRBV10-3	many	TRBJ2-2
CASSNQYQETQYF	TGTGCCAGCAGTAACCAGTACCAAGAGACCCAGTACTTC	NA	TRBV28	NA	TRBJ2-5
CASSLTGPRETQYF	TGTGCCAGCAGCTTAACGGGGCCACGGGAGACCCAGTACTTC	NA	TRBV7-3	few	TRBJ2-5
CVSSYAGADQPQHF	TGTGTCAGCAGTTACGCAGGGGCCGATCAGCCCCAGCATTTT	NA	TRBV6-6	NA	TRBJ1-5
CASSQDRAGTGANVLTF	TGCGCCAGCAGCCAAGATAGGGCGGGGACTGGGGCCAACGTCCTGACTTTC	NA	TRBV4-3	few	TRBJ2-6
CASTAQLGVGYGYTF	TGTGCCAGCACCGCCCAATTGGGGGTTGGGTATGGCTACACCTTC	NA	TRBV2	few	TRBJ1-2
CASSSQPTGSQTQYF	TGCGCCAGCAGCTCTCAACCGACAGGGTCTCAGACCCAGTACTTC	TRBD1	TRBV5-1	many	TRBJ2-5
CSARRAGDVRETQYF	TGCAGTGCTAGACGAGCGGGAGATGTACGGGAGACCCAGTACTTC	TRBD2	TRBV20-1	once	TRBJ2-5
CSVFRDNTEAFF	TGCAGTGTTTTCCGGGACAACACTGAAGCTTTCTTT	NA	TRBV20-1	NA	TRBJ1-1
CASSLAGAHTDTQYF	TGTGCCAGCAGCTTAGCGGGAGCACACACAGATACGCAGTATTTT	NA	TRBV7-9	NA	TRBJ2-3
CASSSPDRGLDYGYTF	TGTGCCAGCAGCTCTCCAGATAGAGGGTTGGACTATGGCTACACCTTC	NA	TRBV5-8	many	TRBJ1-2
CASTALAKNIQYF	TGTGCCAGTACGGCGCTAGCCAAAAACATTCAGTACTTC	NA	TRBV19	NA	TRBJ2-4
CSAGRGSNQPQHF	TGCAGTGCCGGGAGGGGAAGCAATCAGCCCCAGCATTTT	NA	TRBV20-1	NA	TRBJ1-5
CASSETGHQPQHF	TGCGCCAGCAGCGAGACAGGGCATCAGCCCCAGCATTTT	TRBD1	TRBV5-1	NA	TRBJ1-5
CSVESVGTEAFF	TGCAGCGTTGAAAGTGTAGGCACTGAAGCTTTCTTT	NA	TRBV29-1	many	TRBJ1-1
CSASPGTKETQYF	TGCAGCGCTAGTCCCGGGACAAAAGAGACCCAGTACTTC	NA	TRBV29-1	many	TRBJ2-5
CAISDHGRQETQYF	TGTGCCATCAGTGATCACGGGCGTCAAGAGACCCAGTACTTC	NA	TRBV10-3	once	TRBJ2-5
CSARTDSGANVLTF	TGCAGTGCTAGAACAGACTCTGGGGCCAACGTCCTGACTTTC	NA	TRBV20-1	many	TRBJ2-6
CALTGVANYGYTF	TGTGCCCTCACCGGGGTCGCTAACTATGGCTACACCTTC	NA	TRBV30	many	TRBJ1-2
CSVRLFERGSRETQYF	TGCAGTGTTAGATTGTTTGAACGAGGGAGCCGAGAGACCCAGTACTTC	NA	TRBV20-1	many	TRBJ2-5
CASSVGGGANVLTF	TGTGCCAGCAGCGTAGGGGGAGGGGCCAACGTCCTGACTTTC	NA	TRBV9	many	TRBJ2-6
CASSSGTGDGEKLFF	TGCGCCAGCAGCTCCGGGACAGGGGATGGAGAAAAACTGTTTTTT	TRBD1	TRBV5-1	many	TRBJ1-4
CASSLMSGGNYGYTF	TGCGCCAGCAGCTTGATGTCCGGAGGAAACTATGGCTACACCTTC	NA	TRBV5-1	few	TRBJ1-2
CASSSGLEVEQYF	TGTGCCAGCAGCTCAGGCTTAGAGGTCGAGCAGTACTTC	NA	TRBV7-9	NA	TRBJ2-7
CASSRDYLETQYF	TGTGCCAGCAGCCGTGACTACCTAGAGACCCAGTACTTC	NA	TRBV7-2	many	TRBJ2-5
CATRAKQGRSYEQYF	TGTGCCACCAGGGCTAAACAGGGGAGATCCTACGAGCAGTACTTC	TRBD1	TRBV15	many	TRBJ2-7
CAISDPGTEQYF	TGTGCCATCAGTGACCCTGGAACCGAGCAGTACTTC	NA	TRBV10-3	NA	TRBJ2-7
CSARDTAGGCETQYF	TGCAGTGCTAGAGACACCGCAGGGGGCTGCGAGACCCAGTACTTC	TRBD1	TRBV20-1	few	TRBJ2-5
CATSRGWDQETQYF	TGTGCCACCAGCAGAGGTTGGGACCAAGAGACCCAGTACTTC	NA	TRBV15	NA	TRBJ2-5
CASGSGTGDDEQYF	TGCGCCAGCGGTTCCGGGACAGGGGACGACGAGCAGTACTTC	TRBD1	TRBV5-1	many	TRBJ2-7
CASSPGPRGSQETQYF	TGTGCCAGCAGCCCTGGGCCCAGGGGGTCCCAAGAGACCCAGTACTTC	TRBD1	TRBV7-2	many	TRBJ2-5
CASNNLEEPQHF	TGTGCCAGCAACAACCTCGAGGAGCCCCAGCATTTT	NA	TRBV6-1	many	TRBJ1-5
CASSRRGWGTQYF	TGTGCCAGCAGCCGGCGGGGGTGGGGGACCCAGTACTTC	TRBD2	TRBV7-9	NA	TRBJ2-5
CASSYDGLTQETQYF	TGTGCCAGCAGTTACGACGGGTTAACTCAAGAGACCCAGTACTTC	NA	TRBV6-6	NA	TRBJ2-5
CASSRDGSWDTEAFF	TGTGCCAGCTCACGCGATGGGAGCTGGGACACTGAAGCTTTCTTT	NA	TRBV18	NA	TRBJ1-1
CASSYAGAGMPDGAFF	TGTGCCAGCAGCTATGCCGGGGCAGGGATGCCCGACGGAGCTTTCTTT	NA	TRBV7-2	NA	TRBJ1-1
CAISGKTREETQYF	TGTGCCATCAGTGGCAAGACGAGGGAAGAGACCCAGTACTTC	NA	TRBV10-3	few	TRBJ2-5
CASSQVSDNQPQHF	TGTGCCAGCAGCCAAGTGTCAGACAATCAGCCCCAGCATTTT	NA	TRBV9	NA	TRBJ1-5
CASSPGTGGHQETQYF	TGTGCTAGCAGTCCCGGTACAGGGGGACATCAAGAGACCCAGTACTTC	TRBD1	TRBV7-7	NA	TRBJ2-5
CASGLTGTNTGELFF	TGTGCCAGCGGCCTGACAGGGACGAACACCGGGGAGCTGTTTTTT	TRBD1	TRBV2	many	TRBJ2-2
CASSDRLFYEQYF	TGTGCCAGCAGTGATCGTCTATTCTACGAGCAGTACTTC	NA	TRBV25-1	few	TRBJ2-7
CASSEGVGTGRTILRGYTF	TGTGCCAGCAGTGAAGGTGTCGGGACAGGACGGACCATTTTGCGGGGCTACACCTTC	TRBD1	TRBV6-1	NA	TRBJ1-2
CASSRPPGRDNTEAFF	TGTGCCAGCAGCCGTCCCCCGGGTCGAGATAACACTGAAGCTTTCTTT	NA	TRBV7-2	NA	TRBJ1-1